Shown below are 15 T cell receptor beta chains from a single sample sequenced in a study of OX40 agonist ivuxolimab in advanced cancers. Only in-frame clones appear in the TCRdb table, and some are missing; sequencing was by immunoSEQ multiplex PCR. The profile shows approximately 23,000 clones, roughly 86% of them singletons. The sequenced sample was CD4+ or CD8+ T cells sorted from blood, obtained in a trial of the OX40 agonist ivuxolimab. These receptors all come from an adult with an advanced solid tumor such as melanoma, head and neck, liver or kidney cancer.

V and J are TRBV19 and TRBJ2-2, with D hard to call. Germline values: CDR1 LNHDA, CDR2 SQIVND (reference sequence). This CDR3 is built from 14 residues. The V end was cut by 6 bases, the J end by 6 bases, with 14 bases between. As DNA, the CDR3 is TGTGCCAGTAGGGATCCCATGGCCGCCGGGGAGCTGTTTTTT. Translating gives CASRDPMAAGELFF.

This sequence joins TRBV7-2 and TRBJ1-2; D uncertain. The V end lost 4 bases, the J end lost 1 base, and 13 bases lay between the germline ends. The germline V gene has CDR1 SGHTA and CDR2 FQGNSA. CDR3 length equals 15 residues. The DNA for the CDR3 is TGTGCCAGCAGCTCGACTCTACCGAGTAACTATGGCTACACCTTC. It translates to CASSSTLPSNYGYTF.

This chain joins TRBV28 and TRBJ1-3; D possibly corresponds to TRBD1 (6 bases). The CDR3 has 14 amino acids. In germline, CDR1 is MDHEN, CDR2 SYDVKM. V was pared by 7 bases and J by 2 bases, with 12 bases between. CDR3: CASTTRGTGNTIYF. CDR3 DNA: TGTGCCAGCACCACCAGGGGCACTGGAAACACCATATATTTT.

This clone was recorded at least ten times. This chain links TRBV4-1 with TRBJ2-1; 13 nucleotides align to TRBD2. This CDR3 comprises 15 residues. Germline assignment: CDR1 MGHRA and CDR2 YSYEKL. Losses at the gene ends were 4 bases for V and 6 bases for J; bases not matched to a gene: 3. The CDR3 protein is CASSLLAGGPNEQFF. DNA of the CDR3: TGCGCCAGCAGCCTACTAGCGGGGGGGCCCAATGAGCAGTTCTTC.

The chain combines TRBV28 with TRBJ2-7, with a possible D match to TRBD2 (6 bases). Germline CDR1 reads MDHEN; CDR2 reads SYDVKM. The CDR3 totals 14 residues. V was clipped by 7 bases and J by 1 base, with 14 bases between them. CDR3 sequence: CASTTPRGSYEQYF. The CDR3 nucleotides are TGTGCCAGCACTACCCCCCGGGGGTCCTACGAGCAGTACTTC.

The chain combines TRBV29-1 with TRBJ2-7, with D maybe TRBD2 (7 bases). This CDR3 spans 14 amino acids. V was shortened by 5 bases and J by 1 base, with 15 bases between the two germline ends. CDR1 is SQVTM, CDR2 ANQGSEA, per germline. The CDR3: CSVLTGTNSYEQYF. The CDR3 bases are TGCAGCGTTCTAACAGGGACTAATTCCTACGAGCAGTACTTC.

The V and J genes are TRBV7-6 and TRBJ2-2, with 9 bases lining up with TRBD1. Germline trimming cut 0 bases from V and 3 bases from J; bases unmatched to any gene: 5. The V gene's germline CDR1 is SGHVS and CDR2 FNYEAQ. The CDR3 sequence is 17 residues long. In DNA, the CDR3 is TGTGCCAGCAGCTTAGCTGGGGGACAGGGCTACACCGGGGAGCTGTTTTTT. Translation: CASSLAGGQGYTGELFF.

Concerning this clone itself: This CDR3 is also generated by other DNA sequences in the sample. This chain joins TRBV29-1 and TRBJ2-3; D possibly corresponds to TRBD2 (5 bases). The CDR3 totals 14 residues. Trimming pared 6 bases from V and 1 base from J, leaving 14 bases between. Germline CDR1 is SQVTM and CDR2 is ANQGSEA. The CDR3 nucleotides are TGCAGCGTCGGCGGGTGGAAGGGCACAGATACGCAGTATTTT. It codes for CSVGGWKGTDTQYF.

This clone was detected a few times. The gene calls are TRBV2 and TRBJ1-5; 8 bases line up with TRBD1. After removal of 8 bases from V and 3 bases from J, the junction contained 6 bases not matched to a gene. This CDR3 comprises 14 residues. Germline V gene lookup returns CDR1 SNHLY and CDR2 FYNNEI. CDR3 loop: CASSWTGNNQPQHF. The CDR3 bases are TGTGCCAGCTCATGGACAGGGAACAATCAGCCCCAGCATTTT.

As DNA, the CDR3 is TGCGCCAGCAGCCAAGAAGACAGGGGCAATCAGCCCCAGCATTTT. Protein sequence: CASSQEDRGNQPQHF. This chain connects TRBV4-1 to TRBJ1-5; TRBD1 matches 7 bases. With 0 bases clipped from V and 2 bases from J, the junction kept 1 base outside the gene matches. This CDR3 comprises 15 residues. Germline lookup yields CDR1 MGHRA and CDR2 YSYEKL.

CDR3 sequence (DNA): TGTGCCAGCAATCCCGGGACACCAGAAGCTTTCTTT. Protein: CASNPGTPEAFF. The V gene is TRBV28, the J gene TRBJ1-1; maybe TRBD1 (6 bases). In germline, CDR1 is MDHEN, CDR2 SYDVKM. This CDR3 has 12 residues. Trimming shortened V by 7 bases and J by 8 bases, and 14 bases separated the two germline ends.

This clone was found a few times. The CDR3 spells CASMRGSTEAFF. The CDR3 bases are TGTGCCAGTATGCGGGGGAGTACTGAAGCTTTCTTT. The J gene is TRBJ1-1, the V gene TRBV19; TRBD1 is a possible D gene (5 bases). The CDR3 has 12 amino acids. In germline, CDR1 is LNHDA, CDR2 SQIVND (reference sequence). V lost 7 bases and J 5 bases, leaving 11 bases between the germline ends.

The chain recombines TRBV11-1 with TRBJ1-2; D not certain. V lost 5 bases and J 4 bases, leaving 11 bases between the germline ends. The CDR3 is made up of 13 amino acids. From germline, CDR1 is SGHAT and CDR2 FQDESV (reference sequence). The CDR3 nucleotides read TGTGCCAGCAGCGACGGGGAGAGCTATGGCTACACCTTC. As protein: CASSDGESYGYTF.

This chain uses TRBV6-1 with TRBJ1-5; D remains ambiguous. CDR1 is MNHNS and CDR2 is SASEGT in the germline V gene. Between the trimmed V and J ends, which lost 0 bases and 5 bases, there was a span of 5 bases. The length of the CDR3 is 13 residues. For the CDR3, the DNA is TGTGCCAGCAGTGAAGCGGCCGATCAGCCCCAGCATTTT. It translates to CASSEAADQPQHF.

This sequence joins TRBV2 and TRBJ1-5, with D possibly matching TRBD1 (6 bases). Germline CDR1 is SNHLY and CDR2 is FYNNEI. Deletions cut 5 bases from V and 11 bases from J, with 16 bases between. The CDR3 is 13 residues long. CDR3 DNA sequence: TGTGCCAGCAGTCAGACAGGACCCTTGGCCCAGCATTTT. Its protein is CASSQTGPLAQHF.